The T cell receptor (beta chain) under discussion was sequenced for a study of cytomegalovirus exposure and HLA in healthy donors. Findings of the study overall: HLA alleles were associated with 17,000 or so TCR beta sequences in a later analysis at 0.05 false discovery rate.

With regard to this clone: Its antigen is unidentified.

The germline V gene encodes CDR1 SGHRS and CDR2 YFSETQ. The CDR3 contains 17 residues. Trimming cost V 4 bases and J 9 bases, with 26 bases left between them. 60 Vbeta and 13 Jbeta primers were used in PCR. Produced via immunoSEQ multiplex PCR; TCRdb's table is partial and in-frame only. The data contain about 170,000 clones, roughly 70% of them singletons. Each donor was nominally healthy when sampled (though unrecorded immune exposures were likely). This receptor was obtained from a woman between 50 and 59 years old in good health and CMV-seropositive. Sequenced sample: PBMCs. The V call is TRBV5-1, the J call TRBJ2-1, with D perhaps TRBD2 (6 bases). The CDR3 DNA reads TGCGCCAGCAGCCGGAGGCCAGGGTTTGGGACTGGCGGTGAGCAGTTCTTC. It translates to CASSRRPGFGTGGEQFF.